This TCR beta chain was identified in a study of blood T cell repertoires in COVID-19. Germline loops: CDR1 MNHEY, CDR2 SVGEGT. CDR3 length: 13 residues. Losses at the gene ends were 6 bases for V and 5 bases for J; bases not matched to a gene: 6. Clones were read by immunoSEQ multiplex PCR, and TCRdb kept only the in-frame ones, dropping some. Among a few hundred thousand clones, about four fifths were seen once, and the ten largest hold roughly 3.1%. V is TRBV6-2 or TRBV6-3 and J is TRBJ2-5; the match to TRBD2 covers 7 bases. Sequencing was carried out using peripheral blood. The source is a young woman with acute or convalescent COVID-19. The CDR3 DNA reads as TGTGCCAGCAGCCCGCGGGAGTGGGAGACCCAGTACTTC. This sequence encodes CASSPREWETQYF.